These 32 T cell receptor beta chains were all obtained from the same sample, sequenced in a study of T cell responses to AZD1222 COVID-19 vaccine. TCRdb's copy holds only in-frame clones and misses some; the assay was immunoSEQ multiplex PCR. The table lists fewer than 200,000 clones, 90% to 95% of them singletons, with less than 4% in the top ten. Sequenced here: peripheral blood, sampled 28 days after the second dose of the MenACWY control vaccine. These receptors were taken from an adult who received the MenACWY meningococcal vaccine as a control.

This clone was seen more than once but under ten times. The chain uses TRBV7-2 and TRBJ2-2; 10 bases match TRBD2. Per germline, CDR1 SGHTA and CDR2 FQGNSA. V was clipped by 4 bases and J by 0 bases; unmatched bases: 2. This CDR3 is 16 amino acids long. In DNA form, the CDR3 reads TGTGCCAGCAGCTGGACTAGCGGTTCGAACACCGGGGAGCTGTTTTTT. It codes for CASSWTSGSNTGELFF.

The V and J genes are TRBV9 and TRBJ1-2, with TRBD1 matching over 10 bases. Losses at the gene ends were 0 bases for V and 8 bases for J; bases not matched to a gene: 1. From germline, CDR1 is SGDLS and CDR2 YYNGEE. The CDR3 contains 13 residues. The CDR3 nucleotides read TGTGCCAGCAGCGTAGTGGACAGGGGGGGCTACACCTTC. Its protein is CASSVVDRGGYTF.

The table lists this clone with a count of one. The rearrangement links TRBV5-1 to TRBJ2-3; D is possibly TRBD2 (6 bases). The CDR3 covers 16 residues. Germline CDR1 is SGHRS and CDR2 is YFSETQ. V was clipped by 3 bases and J by 0 bases, with 14 bases between them. Here the CDR3 DNA reads TGCGCCAGCAGCTACATGGCGGGGACTAGCACAGATACGCAGTATTTT. It codes for CASSYMAGTSTDTQYF.

The V call is TRBV27, the J call TRBJ1-1, with a possible D match to TRBD1 (6 bases). V gave up 8 bases and J gave up 0 bases, with 16 bases separating them. CDR1 is MNHEY, CDR2 SMNVEV, per germline (reference sequence). This CDR3 contains 15 residues. The CDR3 DNA sequence: TGTGCCAGCTGGCCGGGACACCCTATGAACACTGAAGCTTTCTTT. Protein product: CASWPGHPMNTEAFF.

The rearrangement joins TRBV19 to TRBJ1-4; 7 bases agree with TRBD1. CDR1 is LNHDA, CDR2 SQIVND, per germline (reference sequence). J was trimmed by 10 bases and V by 3 bases; bases with no gene match: 8. There are 14 residues in the CDR3. This CDR3 reads CASSMGQPLVKLFF. DNA of the CDR3: TGTGCCAGTAGTATGGGACAGCCACTCGTAAAACTGTTTTTT. Full variable domain (remainder filled in from reference TRBV19 and TRBJ1-4): DGGITQSPKYLFRKEGQNVTLSCEQNLNHDAMYWYRQDPGQGLRLIYYSQIVNDFQKGDIAEGYSVSREKKESFPLTVTSAQKNPTAFYLCASSMGQPLVKLFFGSGTQLSVL.

The chain carries TRBV7-9 and TRBJ1-1; tentative D call: TRBD1 (5 bases). The CDR3 loop spans 11 amino acids. Looked up from germline, CDR1 is SEHNR and CDR2 is FQNEAQ (reference sequence). The V and J ends lost 7 bases and 7 bases respectively, with 10 bases between them. This chain's CDR3 is CASNPQGEAFF. The CDR3 nucleotides are TGTGCCAGCAACCCTCAGGGTGAAGCTTTCTTT.

The V gene is TRBV7-2, the J gene TRBJ2-3; D is unresolved. Germline lookup yields CDR1 SGHTA and CDR2 FQGNSA. With 1 base removed from V and 2 bases from J, the gap between germline ends came to 7 bases. The CDR3 sequence is 14 residues long. CDR3 DNA sequence: TGTGCCAGCAGCTTAGAGCCCCACACAGATACGCAGTATTTT. Translation: CASSLEPHTDTQYF.

The DNA for the CDR3 is TGTGCCAGCGGGGGGGGAGAGACCCAGTACTTC. Residues: CASGGGETQYF. The chain has TRBV25-1 and TRBJ2-5, with TRBD2 matching 7 bases. J lost 4 bases, V lost 8 bases, and 1 base had no gene match. Germline CDR1 and CDR2: MGHDK and SYGVNS. The CDR3 has 11 amino acids.

The chain employs TRBV7-2 and TRBJ1-1, with D tentatively TRBD1 (5 bases). With 1 base removed from V and 1 base from J, the gap between germline ends came to 13 bases. The CDR3 runs to 16 residues. From germline, CDR1 is SGHTA and CDR2 FQGNSA. CDR3 protein: CASSLGLGRRNTEAFF. The CDR3 DNA follows: TGTGCCAGCAGCTTAGGACTGGGACGTAGGAACACTGAAGCTTTCTTT.

The rearrangement links TRBV24-1 to TRBJ1-5; a weak D match, TRBD1 (5 bases). Looked up from germline, CDR1 is KGHDR and CDR2 is SFDVKD. This CDR3 spans 14 amino acids. V was shortened by 4 bases and J by 4 bases, with 10 bases between the two germline ends. The CDR3 sequence: CATSERQWNQPQHF. The CDR3, as DNA: TGTGCCACCAGTGAAAGACAGTGGAATCAGCCCCAGCATTTT.

The sample holds one count of this clone. CDR3 in amino acids: CASSVAGLAGAPDTQYF. CDR3 nucleotides: TGTGCCAGCAGCGTAGCTGGGCTAGCGGGAGCCCCAGATACGCAGTATTTT. The V and J genes are TRBV9 and TRBJ2-3; 10 nucleotides agree with TRBD2. The V gene's germline CDR1 is SGDLS and CDR2 YYNGEE. V lost 0 bases and J lost 4; bases outside the gene matches: 8. The CDR3 runs to 17 residues. The full variable domain, with the rest looked up from reference TRBV9 and TRBJ2-3, is DSGVTQTPKHLITATGQRVTLRCSPRSGDLSVYWYQQSLDQGLQFLIQYYNGEERAKGNILERFSAQQFPDLHSELNLSSLELGDSALYFCASSVAGLAGAPDTQYFGPGTRLTVL.

The J gene is TRBJ1-2, the V gene TRBV11-3; D unclear. Germline CDR1 SGHNT, CDR2 YENEEA. Trimming stripped 5 bases from V and 3 bases from J, with 13 bases between. The length of the CDR3 is 14 residues. CDR3 sequence: CASSEGYGDYGYTF. CDR3 nucleotide sequence: TGTGCCAGCAGCGAAGGATACGGTGACTATGGCTACACCTTC.

The chain is built from TRBV10-3 and TRBJ1-2, with D uncertain. Germline V gene data show CDR1 as ENHRY and CDR2 as SYGVKD. The CDR3 contains 18 residues. V was trimmed by 0 bases and J by 4 bases, leaving 21 bases between them. CDR3 sequence reads: CAISESMEGRGVGYGYTF. DNA for the CDR3: TGTGCCATCAGTGAGTCGATGGAAGGGCGAGGAGTTGGCTATGGCTACACCTTC.

V gene TRBV15 combines with J gene TRBJ1-4; D perhaps matches TRBD1 (5 bases). This CDR3 has 13 residues. Germline V gene data show CDR1 as LNHNV and CDR2 as YYDKDF (reference sequence). V lost 7 bases to trimming and J lost 8 bases, with 14 bases between them. CDR3 region: CATTRGMGEKLFF. The CDR3 DNA sequence: TGTGCCACCACGAGGGGAATGGGGGAAAAACTGTTTTTT.

This rearrangement joins TRBV5-1 to TRBJ1-1, with D unresolved. Deletions cut 3 bases from V and 1 base from J, with 13 bases between. This CDR3 has 15 amino acids. CDR1 and CDR2 (germline): SGHRS, YFSETQ. The CDR3 reads CASSSQPGSNTEAFF. The CDR3 bases are TGCGCCAGCAGCTCCCAGCCTGGATCGAACACTGAAGCTTTCTTT.

The J gene is TRBJ1-6, the V gene TRBV4-2; D is undetermined. V was clipped by 1 base and J by 7 bases, with 14 bases between them. Germline V gene sequence: CDR1 LGHNA, CDR2 YNFKEQ. The CDR3 loop spans 16 amino acids. The CDR3 is CASSQAVRQTNSPLHF. CDR3 bases: TGTGCCAGCAGCCAAGCGGTACGGCAGACCAATTCACCCCTCCACTTT.

The J gene is TRBJ2-5, the V gene TRBV10-3; 7 nucleotides line up with TRBD1. The CDR3 covers 17 residues. Germline V gene sequence: CDR1 ENHRY, CDR2 SYGVKD. V was clipped by 3 bases and J by 4 bases; unmatched bases: 14. The CDR3 loop reads CAISDPRGTDTRETQYF. DNA for the CDR3: TGTGCCATCAGTGACCCGAGAGGGACAGACACCCGAGAGACCCAGTACTTC.

In nucleotides, the CDR3 is TGTGCCAGCAGCGCCCGGGCGTACCAAGAGACCCAGTACTTC. Translation gives CASSARAYQETQYF. V usage is TRBV5-5 and J usage is TRBJ2-5; no clear D. Germline assignment: CDR1 SGHKS and CDR2 YYEKEE (reference sequence). Trimming cost V 4 bases and J 0 bases, with 10 bases left between them. The CDR3 has 14 amino acids.

The chain has TRBV28 and TRBJ2-7, with TRBD2 matching over 10 bases. J lost 3 bases, V lost 6 bases, and 2 bases had no gene match. The CDR3 contains 13 residues. Germline CDR1 is MDHEN and CDR2 is SYDVKM. The CDR3 loop is CASRTSGIYEQYF. Written as DNA, the CDR3 is TGTGCCAGCAGAACTAGCGGGATCTACGAGCAGTACTTC.

The rearrangement links TRBV7-3 to TRBJ2-1, with a weak D call TRBD2 (5 bases). The germline CDR1 and CDR2 sequences are SGHTA and FQGTGA. Trimming stripped 0 bases from V and 7 bases from J, with 13 bases between. CDR3 length: 15 amino acids. CDR3 coding DNA: TGTGCCAGCAGCTTAACCGTCGCTAGCAAAAATGAGCAGTTCTTC. The encoded protein is CASSLTVASKNEQFF.

This CDR3 reads CASSEASGYEQYF. The CDR3 DNA reads as TGTGCCAGCAGTGAAGCTTCGGGCTACGAGCAGTACTTC. This chain connects TRBV6-1 to TRBJ2-7; D is unclear. The CDR3 extends over 13 amino acids. Trimming removed 0 bases from V and 3 bases from J, with 6 bases in between. Germline CDR1 reads MNHNS; CDR2 reads SASEGT.

The gene calls are TRBV11-3 and TRBJ2-1; D may be TRBD2 (6 bases). The V and J ends lost 6 bases and 5 bases respectively, with 8 bases between them. Germline values: CDR1 SGHNT, CDR2 YENEEA. This CDR3 region has 12 residues. The CDR3 protein is CASRGTDNEQFF. The CDR3 nucleotides read TGTGCCAGCAGGGGGACTGACAATGAGCAGTTCTTC. Variable domain in full (rest from reference TRBV11-3 and TRBJ2-1): EAGVVQSPRYKIIEKKQPVAFWCNPISGHNTLYWYLQNLGQGPELLIRYENEEAVDDSQLPKDRFSAERLKGVDSTLKIQPAELGDSAVYLCASRGTDNEQFFGPGTRLTVL.

The V call is TRBV18, the J call TRBJ2-1; D is possibly TRBD2 (5 bases). Trimming removed 0 bases from V and 2 bases from J, with 8 bases in between. The germline V gene has CDR1 KGHSH and CDR2 LQKENI. This CDR3 has 15 residues. CDR3 nucleotide sequence: TGTGCCAGCTCACCACCGGGAGTGGCCTACAATGAGCAGTTCTTC. Translation: CASSPPGVAYNEQFF.

The chain uses TRBV18 and TRBJ1-2; 7 bases align to TRBD1. CDR1 is KGHSH, CDR2 LQKENI, per germline. The ends lost 6 bases at V and 7 bases at J; junction bases unmatched: 8. CDR3 length: 13 amino acids. The CDR3, as DNA: TGTGCCAGCTCCCTCGGACAGGACACTGGCTACACCTTC. This sequence encodes CASSLGQDTGYTF.

This chain joins TRBV12-3 or TRBV12-4 and TRBJ1-5, with D perhaps matching TRBD1 (6 bases). The CDR3 sequence is 13 residues long. V lost 8 bases, J lost 7 bases, and 15 bases lay in between. CDR3 sequence (DNA): TGTGCCAGCGGAGGGGGATCTCAGCAGCCCCAGCATTTT. Amino acids: CASGGGSQQPQHF.

J is TRBJ2-1 and V is TRBV5-1; 9 nucleotides line up with TRBD2. V was pared by 7 bases and J by 5 bases, with 4 bases of the junction left unmatched. CDR1 and CDR2 from the germline V gene are SGHRS and YFSETQ. The CDR3 spans 13 residues. This CDR3 reads CASSGLANNEQFF. The CDR3 DNA reads as TGCGCCAGCTCGGGACTAGCCAACAATGAGCAGTTCTTC.

This sequence joins TRBV27 and TRBJ2-3, with D perhaps matching TRBD1 or TRBD2 (5 bases each). The V end was cut by 5 bases, the J end by 7 bases, with 25 bases between. This CDR3 has 17 amino acids. Germline CDR1 is MNHEY and CDR2 is SMNVEV (reference sequence). CDR3 sequence: CASSLTYPGPSMNTQYF. For the CDR3, the DNA is TGTGCCAGCAGTCTAACTTACCCGGGACCGAGCATGAATACGCAGTATTTT.

The CDR3 sequence: CASSVFGGKSSYNEQFF. Here the CDR3 DNA reads TGTGCCAGCAGCGTATTCGGGGGGAAGAGCTCCTACAATGAGCAGTTCTTC. The V call is TRBV9, the J call TRBJ2-1; 7 bases fit TRBD2. The CDR3 runs to 17 residues. Germline CDR1 reads SGDLS; CDR2 reads YYNGEE. V was clipped by 1 base and J by 0 bases; unmatched bases: 7.

This chain joins TRBV6-6 and TRBJ1-5, with unresolved D. The germline V gene encodes CDR1 MNHNY and CDR2 SVGAGI (reference sequence). Trimming left V 6 bases short and J 6 bases short, with 18 bases between. This CDR3 comprises 15 residues. The CDR3, as DNA: TGTGCCAGCAGCTCCCAGGCGGGTTTTGGTCAGCCCCAGCATTTT. It yields the protein CASSSQAGFGQPQHF.

This clone has only a few counts. The gene calls are TRBV4-1 and TRBJ2-3; D gene unclear. The V and J ends lost 0 bases and 12 bases respectively, with 13 bases between them. This CDR3 has 13 residues. In germline, CDR1 is MGHRA, CDR2 YSYEKL. CDR3 region: CASSQESFALQYF. The CDR3 DNA reads as TGCGCCAGCAGCCAAGAAAGCTTTGCCCTTCAGTATTTT.

The chain joins TRBV27 to TRBJ2-7; D could derive from TRBD1 or TRBD2 (5 bases each). CDR1 is MNHEY and CDR2 is SMNVEV in the germline V gene (reference sequence). Trimming removed 10 bases at V and 7 bases at J, with 20 bases between. CDR3 length: 13 amino acids. CDR3 bases: TGTGCCACGTCAGGGACGGAACAAGGGGAGCAGTACTTC. Amino acids: CATSGTEQGEQYF.

The chain is built from TRBV28 and TRBJ1-2; TRBD1 matches at 7 bases. From germline, CDR1 is MDHEN and CDR2 SYDVKM. Trimming cost V 6 bases and J 4 bases; bases outside gene matches: 14. The CDR3 is 16 residues long. CDR3 residues: CASSRPQTGQGYGYTF. The CDR3 coding sequence is TGTGCCAGCAGCCGACCCCAGACAGGGCAAGGCTATGGCTACACCTTC.